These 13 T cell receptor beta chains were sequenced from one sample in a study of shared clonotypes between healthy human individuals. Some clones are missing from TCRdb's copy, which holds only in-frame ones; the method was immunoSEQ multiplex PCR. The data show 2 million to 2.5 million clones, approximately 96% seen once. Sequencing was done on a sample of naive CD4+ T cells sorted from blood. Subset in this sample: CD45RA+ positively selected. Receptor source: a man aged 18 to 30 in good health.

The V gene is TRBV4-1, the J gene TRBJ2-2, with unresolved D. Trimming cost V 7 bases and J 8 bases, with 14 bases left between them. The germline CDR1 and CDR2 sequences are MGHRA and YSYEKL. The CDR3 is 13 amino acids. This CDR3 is CASTFDQQGELFF. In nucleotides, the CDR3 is TGCGCCAGCACCTTTGACCAACAAGGGGAGCTGTTTTTT.

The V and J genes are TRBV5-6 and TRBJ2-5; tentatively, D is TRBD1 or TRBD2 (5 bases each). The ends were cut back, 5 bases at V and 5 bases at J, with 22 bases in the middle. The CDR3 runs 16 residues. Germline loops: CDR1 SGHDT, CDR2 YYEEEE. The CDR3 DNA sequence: TGTGCCAGCAGACGACGGGGAAGGGGTACGGGTGAGACCCAGTACTTC. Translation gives CASRRRGRGTGETQYF.

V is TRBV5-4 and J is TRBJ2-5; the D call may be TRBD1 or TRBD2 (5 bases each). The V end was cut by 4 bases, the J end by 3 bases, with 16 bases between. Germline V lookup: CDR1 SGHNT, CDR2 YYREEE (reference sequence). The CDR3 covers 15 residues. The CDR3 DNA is TGTGCCAGCAGCAAAAAAGCCGGGGCCAAAGAGACCCAGTACTTC. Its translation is CASSKKAGAKETQYF.

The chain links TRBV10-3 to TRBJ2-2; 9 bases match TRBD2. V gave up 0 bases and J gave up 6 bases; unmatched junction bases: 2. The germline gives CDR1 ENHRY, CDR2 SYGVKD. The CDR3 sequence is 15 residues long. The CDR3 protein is CAISESRTSAGELFF. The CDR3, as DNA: TGTGCCATCAGTGAGTCGAGGACTAGCGCCGGGGAGCTGTTTTTT.

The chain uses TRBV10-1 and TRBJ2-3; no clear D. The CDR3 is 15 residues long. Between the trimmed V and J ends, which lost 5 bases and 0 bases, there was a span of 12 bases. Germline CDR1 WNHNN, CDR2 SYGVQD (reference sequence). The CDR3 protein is CASSPNRYSTDTQYF. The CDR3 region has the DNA TGCGCCAGCAGTCCTAACCGATATAGCACAGATACGCAGTATTTT.

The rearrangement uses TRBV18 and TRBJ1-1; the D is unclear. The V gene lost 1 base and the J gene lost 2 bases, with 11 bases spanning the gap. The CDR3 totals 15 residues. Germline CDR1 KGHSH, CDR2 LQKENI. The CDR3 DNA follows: TGTGCCAGCTCACCACAAGGGCAAAGCAACACTGAAGCTTTCTTT. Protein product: CASSPQGQSNTEAFF.

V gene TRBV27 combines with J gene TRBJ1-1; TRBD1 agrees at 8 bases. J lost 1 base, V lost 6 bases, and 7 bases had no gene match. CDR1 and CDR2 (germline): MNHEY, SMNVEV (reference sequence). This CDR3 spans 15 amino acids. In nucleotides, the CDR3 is TGTGCCAGCAGAATAGACAGGGGTCCGAACACTGAAGCTTTCTTT. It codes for CASRIDRGPNTEAFF.

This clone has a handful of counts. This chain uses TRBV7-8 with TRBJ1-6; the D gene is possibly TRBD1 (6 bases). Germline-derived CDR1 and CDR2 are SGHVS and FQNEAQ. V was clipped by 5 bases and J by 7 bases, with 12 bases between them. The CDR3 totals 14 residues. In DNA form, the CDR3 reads TGTGCCAGCAGCATCACAGGGCACAATTCACCCCTCCACTTT. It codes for CASSITGHNSPLHF.

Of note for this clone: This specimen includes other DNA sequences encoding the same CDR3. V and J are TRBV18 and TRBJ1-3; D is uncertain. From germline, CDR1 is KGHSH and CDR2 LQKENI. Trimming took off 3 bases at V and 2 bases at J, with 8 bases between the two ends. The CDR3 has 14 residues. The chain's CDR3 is CASSPREAGNTIYF. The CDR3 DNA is TGTGCCAGCTCACCTCGGGAAGCTGGAAACACCATATATTTT.

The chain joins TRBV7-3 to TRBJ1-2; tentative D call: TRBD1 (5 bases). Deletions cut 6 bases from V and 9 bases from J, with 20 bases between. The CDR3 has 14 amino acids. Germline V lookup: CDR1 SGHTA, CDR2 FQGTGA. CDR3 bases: TGTGCCAGCAGTCCTGGGGGTACAGCATATAGCTACACCTTC. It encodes CASSPGGTAYSYTF.

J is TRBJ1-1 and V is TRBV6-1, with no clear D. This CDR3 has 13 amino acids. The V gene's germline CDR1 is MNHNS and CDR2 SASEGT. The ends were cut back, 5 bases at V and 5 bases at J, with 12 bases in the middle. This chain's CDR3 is CASSTPGKTEAFF. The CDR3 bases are TGTGCCAGCAGTACCCCGGGGAAAACTGAAGCTTTCTTT.

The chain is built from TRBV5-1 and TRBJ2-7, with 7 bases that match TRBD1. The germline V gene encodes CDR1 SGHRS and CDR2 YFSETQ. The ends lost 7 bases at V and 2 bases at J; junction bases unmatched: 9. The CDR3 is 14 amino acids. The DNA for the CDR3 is TGCGCCAGCGCTAGGGGGCTAGTGGCCTACGAGCAGTACTTC. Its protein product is CASARGLVAYEQYF.

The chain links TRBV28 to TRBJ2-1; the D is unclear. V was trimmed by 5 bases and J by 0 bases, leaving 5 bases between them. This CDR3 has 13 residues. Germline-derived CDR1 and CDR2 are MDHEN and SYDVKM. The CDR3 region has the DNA TGTGCCAGCAGTCGCCTCTCCTACAATGAGCAGTTCTTC. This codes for CASSRLSYNEQFF.